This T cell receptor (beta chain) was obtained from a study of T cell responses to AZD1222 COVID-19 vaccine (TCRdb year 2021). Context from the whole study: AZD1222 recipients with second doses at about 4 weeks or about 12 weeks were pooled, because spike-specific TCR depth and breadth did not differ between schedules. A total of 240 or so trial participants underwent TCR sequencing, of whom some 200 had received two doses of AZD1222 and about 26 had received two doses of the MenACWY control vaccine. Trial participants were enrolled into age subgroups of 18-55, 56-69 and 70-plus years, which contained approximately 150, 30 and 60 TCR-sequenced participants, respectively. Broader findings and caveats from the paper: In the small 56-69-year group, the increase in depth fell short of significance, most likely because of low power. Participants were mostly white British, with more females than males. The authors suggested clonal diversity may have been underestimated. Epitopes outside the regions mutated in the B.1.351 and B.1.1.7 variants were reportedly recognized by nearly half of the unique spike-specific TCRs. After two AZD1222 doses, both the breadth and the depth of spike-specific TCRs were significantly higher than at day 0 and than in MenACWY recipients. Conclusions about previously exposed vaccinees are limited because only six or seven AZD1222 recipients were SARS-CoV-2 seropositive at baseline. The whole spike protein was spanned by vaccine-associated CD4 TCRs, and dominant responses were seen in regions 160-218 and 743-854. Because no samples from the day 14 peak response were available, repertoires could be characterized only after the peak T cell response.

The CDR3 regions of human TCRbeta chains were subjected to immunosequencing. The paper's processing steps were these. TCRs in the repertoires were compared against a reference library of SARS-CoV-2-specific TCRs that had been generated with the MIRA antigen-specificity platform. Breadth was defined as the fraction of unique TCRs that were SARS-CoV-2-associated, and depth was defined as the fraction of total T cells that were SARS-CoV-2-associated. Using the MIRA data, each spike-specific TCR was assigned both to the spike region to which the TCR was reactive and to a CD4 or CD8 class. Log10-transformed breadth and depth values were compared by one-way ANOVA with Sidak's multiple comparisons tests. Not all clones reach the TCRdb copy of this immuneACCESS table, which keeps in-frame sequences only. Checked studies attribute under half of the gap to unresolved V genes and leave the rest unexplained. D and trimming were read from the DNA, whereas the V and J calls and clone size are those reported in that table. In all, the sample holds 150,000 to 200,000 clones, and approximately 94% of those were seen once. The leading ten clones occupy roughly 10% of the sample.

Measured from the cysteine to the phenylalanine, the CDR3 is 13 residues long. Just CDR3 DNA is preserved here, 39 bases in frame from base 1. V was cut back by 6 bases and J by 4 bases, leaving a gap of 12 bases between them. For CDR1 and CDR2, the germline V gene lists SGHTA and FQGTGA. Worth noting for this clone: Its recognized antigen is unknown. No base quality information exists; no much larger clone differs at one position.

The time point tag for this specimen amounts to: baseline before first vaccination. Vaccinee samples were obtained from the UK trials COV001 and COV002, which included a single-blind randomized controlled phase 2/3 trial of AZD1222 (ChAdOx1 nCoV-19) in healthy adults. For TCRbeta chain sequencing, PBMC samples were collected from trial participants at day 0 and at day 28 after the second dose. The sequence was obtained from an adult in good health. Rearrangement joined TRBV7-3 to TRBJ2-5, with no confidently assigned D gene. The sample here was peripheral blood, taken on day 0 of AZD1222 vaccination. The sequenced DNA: TGTGCCAGCAGTCGTACCCAAAGAGAGACCCAGTACTTC. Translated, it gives CASSRTQRETQYF.